This T cell receptor (beta chain) was sequenced during a study of OX40 agonist ivuxolimab in advanced cancers. Study-level information: Dose-escalation subjects each had hepatocellular carcinoma, melanoma, renal cell or head and neck cancer. Prior anti-PD-1, anti-PD-L1 or anti-CTLA-4 therapy was allowed; roughly 40% had some. Study-wide points: By week 6 at 0.1 to 3.0 mg/kg, blood CD4+ and CD8+ T cells had expanded clonally.

With regard to this clone: Its antigen is unknown.

Between the trimmed V and J ends, which lost 3 bases and 8 bases, there was a span of 8 bases. There are 13 residues in the CDR3. Per the germline V gene, CDR1 is LNHDA and CDR2 is SQIVND (reference sequence). The data were produced by immunoSEQ multiplex PCR, yet TCRdb's version contains in-frame clones alone and is incomplete. The data contain tens of thousands of clones, roughly 84% of them seen just once; the ten biggest clones take up roughly 0.3%. The clonotype comes from an adult with an advanced solid tumor such as melanoma, head and neck, liver or kidney cancer. The chain uses TRBV19 and TRBJ1-6; D remains ambiguous. The source material was CD4+ or CD8+ T cells sorted from blood, sampled in a trial of the OX40 agonist ivuxolimab. Here the CDR3 reads CASSIGVDSPLHF. The CDR3 bases are TGTGCCAGTAGTATTGGCGTCGATTCACCCCTCCACTTT. The entire variable domain, with the rest obtained from reference TRBV19 and TRBJ1-6, is as follows: DGGITQSPKYLFRKEGQNVTLSCEQNLNHDAMYWYRQDPGQGLRLIYYSQIVNDFQKGDIAEGYSVSREKKESFPLTVTSAQKNPTAFYLCASSIGVDSPLHFGNGTRLTVT.